One T cell receptor (beta chain) is described in this entry. 60 Vbeta and 13 Jbeta primers were used in PCR. Sequencing was performed with immunoSEQ multiplex PCR; in TCRdb, only in-frame clones are kept and a portion is missing. The sample has 100,000 to 150,000 clones, roughly 83% seen once; the top ten hold roughly 20%. This record comes from a study of cytomegalovirus exposure and HLA in healthy donors. This clonotype was sampled from a man younger than 35 in good health and CMV-seropositive. Source material: PBMCs.

Written as DNA, the CDR3 is TGTGCTAGTGTCACAGGAACTTATGGCTACACCTTC. Residues: CASVTGTYGYTF. V and J are TRBV12-5 and TRBJ1-2; maybe TRBD1 (5 bases). The CDR3 has 12 amino acids. The germline CDR1 and CDR2 sequences are LGHNT and FRNRAP. V lost 7 bases and J lost 5, with 11 bases in between.